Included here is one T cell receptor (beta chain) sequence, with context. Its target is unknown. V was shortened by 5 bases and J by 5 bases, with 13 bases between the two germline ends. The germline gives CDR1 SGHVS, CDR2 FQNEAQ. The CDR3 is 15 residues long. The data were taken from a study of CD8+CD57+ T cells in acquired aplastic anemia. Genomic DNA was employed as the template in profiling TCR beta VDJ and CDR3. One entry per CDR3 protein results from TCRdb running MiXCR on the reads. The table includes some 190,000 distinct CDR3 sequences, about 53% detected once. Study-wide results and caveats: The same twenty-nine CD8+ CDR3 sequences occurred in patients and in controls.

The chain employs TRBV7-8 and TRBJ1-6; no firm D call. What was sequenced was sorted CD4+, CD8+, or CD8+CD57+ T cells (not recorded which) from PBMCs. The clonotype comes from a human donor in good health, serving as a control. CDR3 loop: CASSPAGRDNSPLHF. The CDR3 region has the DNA TGTGCCAGCAGCCCCGCCGGGAGAGATAATTCACCCCTCCACTTT.